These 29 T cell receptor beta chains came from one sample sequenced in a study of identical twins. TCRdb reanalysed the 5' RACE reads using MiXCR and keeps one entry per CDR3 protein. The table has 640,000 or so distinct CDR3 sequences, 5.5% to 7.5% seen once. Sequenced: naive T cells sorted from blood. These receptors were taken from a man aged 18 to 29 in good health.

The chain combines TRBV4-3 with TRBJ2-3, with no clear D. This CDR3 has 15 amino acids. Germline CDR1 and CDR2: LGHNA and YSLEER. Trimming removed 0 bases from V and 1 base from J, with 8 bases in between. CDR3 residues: CASSQESVRTDTQYF. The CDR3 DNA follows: TGCGCCAGCAGCCAAGAGAGCGTTCGCACAGATACGCAGTATTTT.

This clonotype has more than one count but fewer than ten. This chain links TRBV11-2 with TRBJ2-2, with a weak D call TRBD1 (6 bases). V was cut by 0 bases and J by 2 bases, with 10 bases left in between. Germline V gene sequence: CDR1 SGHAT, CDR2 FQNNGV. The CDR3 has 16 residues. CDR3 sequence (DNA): TGTGCCAGCAGCTTAGAGTACAGGGTTAACACCGGGGAGCTGTTTTTT. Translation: CASSLEYRVNTGELFF.

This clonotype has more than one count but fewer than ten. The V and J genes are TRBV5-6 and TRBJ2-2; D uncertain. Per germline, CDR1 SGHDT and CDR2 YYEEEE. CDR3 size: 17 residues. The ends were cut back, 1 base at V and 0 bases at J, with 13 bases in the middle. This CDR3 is CASSLRRAGPNTGELFF. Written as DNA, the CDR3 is TGTGCCAGCAGCTTGCGTCGGGCAGGCCCGAACACCGGGGAGCTGTTTTTT.

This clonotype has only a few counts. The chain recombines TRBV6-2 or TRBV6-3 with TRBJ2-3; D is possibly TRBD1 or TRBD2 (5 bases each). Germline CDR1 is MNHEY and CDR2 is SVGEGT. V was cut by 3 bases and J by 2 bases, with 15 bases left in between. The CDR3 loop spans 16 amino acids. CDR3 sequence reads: CASSYHPRDATDTQYF. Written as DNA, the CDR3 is TGTGCCAGCAGTTATCACCCTAGGGACGCCACAGATACGCAGTATTTT.

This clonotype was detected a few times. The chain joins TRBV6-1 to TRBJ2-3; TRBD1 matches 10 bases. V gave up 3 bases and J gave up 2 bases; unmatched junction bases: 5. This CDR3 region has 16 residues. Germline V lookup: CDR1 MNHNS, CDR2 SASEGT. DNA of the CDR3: TGTGCCAGCAGTGACCCGGGACAGGGGAACACAGATACGCAGTATTTT. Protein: CASSDPGQGNTDTQYF.

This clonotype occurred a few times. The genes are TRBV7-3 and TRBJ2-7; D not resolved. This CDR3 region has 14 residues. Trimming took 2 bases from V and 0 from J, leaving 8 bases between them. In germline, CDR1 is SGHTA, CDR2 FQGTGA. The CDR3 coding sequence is TGTGCCAGCAGCTTAGGTCGCAACTCCTACGAGCAGTACTTC. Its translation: CASSLGRNSYEQYF.

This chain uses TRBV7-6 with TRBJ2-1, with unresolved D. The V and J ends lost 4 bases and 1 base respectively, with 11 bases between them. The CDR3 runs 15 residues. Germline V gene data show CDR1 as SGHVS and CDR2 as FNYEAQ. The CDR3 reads CASSSPWGSYNEQFF. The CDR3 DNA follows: TGTGCCAGCAGCTCCCCGTGGGGTTCCTACAATGAGCAGTTCTTC.

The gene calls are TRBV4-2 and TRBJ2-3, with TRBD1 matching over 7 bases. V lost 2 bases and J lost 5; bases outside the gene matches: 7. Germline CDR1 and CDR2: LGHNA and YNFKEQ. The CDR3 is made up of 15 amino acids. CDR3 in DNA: TGTGCCAGCAGCCAATCCGAGGGGGCGGGAGATACGCAGTATTTT. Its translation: CASSQSEGAGDTQYF.

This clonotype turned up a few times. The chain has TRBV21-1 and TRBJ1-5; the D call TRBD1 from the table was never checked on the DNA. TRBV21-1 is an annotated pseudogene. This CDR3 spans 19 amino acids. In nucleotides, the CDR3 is TGTGCCAGCAGCAAATTACGGGTCGAGGGGGCGGTATGGAATCAGCCCCAGCATTTT. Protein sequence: CASSKLRVEGAVWNQPQHF.

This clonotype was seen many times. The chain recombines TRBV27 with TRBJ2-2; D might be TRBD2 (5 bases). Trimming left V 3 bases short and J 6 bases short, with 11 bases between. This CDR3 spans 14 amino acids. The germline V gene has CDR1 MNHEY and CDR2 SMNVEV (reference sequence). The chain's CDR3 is CASSFRDRSGELFF. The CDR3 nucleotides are TGTGCCAGCAGTTTCCGGGATAGGTCCGGGGAGCTGTTTTTT.

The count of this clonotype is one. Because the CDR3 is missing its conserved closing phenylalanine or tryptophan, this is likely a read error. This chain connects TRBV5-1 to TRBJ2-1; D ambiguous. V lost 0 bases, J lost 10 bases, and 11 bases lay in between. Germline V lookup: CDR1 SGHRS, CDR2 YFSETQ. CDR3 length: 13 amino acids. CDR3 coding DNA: TGCGCCAGCAGCTTGGTCTCGGGCAGCGAGCAGTTCTAC. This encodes CASSLVSGSEQFY.

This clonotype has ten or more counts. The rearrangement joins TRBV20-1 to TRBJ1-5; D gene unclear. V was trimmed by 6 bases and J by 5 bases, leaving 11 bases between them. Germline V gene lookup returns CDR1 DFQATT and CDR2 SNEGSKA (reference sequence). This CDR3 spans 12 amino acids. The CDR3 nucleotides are TGCAGTGCCCGCCGGGAGGATCAGCCCCAGCATTTT. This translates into CSARREDQPQHF.

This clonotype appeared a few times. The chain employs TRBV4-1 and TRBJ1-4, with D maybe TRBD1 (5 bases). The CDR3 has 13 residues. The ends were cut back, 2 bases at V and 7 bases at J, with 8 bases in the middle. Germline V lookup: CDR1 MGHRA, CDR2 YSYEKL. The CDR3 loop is CASSQMGLEKLFF. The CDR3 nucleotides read TGCGCCAGCAGCCAAATGGGACTTGAAAAACTGTTTTTT.

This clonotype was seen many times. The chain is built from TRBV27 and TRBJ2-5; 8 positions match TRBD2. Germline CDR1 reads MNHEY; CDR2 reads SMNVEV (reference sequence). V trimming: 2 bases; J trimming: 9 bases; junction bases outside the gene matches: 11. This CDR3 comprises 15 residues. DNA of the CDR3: TGTGCCAGCAGTTTACGTGGGGGCGGGGGGATACCCCAGTACTTC. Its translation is CASSLRGGGGIPQYF.

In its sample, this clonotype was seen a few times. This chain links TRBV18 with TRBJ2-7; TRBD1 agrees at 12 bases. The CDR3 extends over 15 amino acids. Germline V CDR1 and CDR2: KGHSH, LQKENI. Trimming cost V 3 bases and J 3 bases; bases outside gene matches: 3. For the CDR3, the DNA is TGTGCCAGCTCACCCGGGACAGGGGGCCACTACGAGCAGTACGTC. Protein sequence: CASSPGTGGHYEQYV.

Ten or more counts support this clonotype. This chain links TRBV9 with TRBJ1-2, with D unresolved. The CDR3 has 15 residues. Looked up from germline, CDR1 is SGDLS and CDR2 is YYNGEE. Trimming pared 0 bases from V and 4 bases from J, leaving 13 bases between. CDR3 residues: CASSVGTVSAYGYTF. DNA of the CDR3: TGTGCCAGCAGCGTAGGCACAGTTTCCGCCTATGGCTACACCTTC.

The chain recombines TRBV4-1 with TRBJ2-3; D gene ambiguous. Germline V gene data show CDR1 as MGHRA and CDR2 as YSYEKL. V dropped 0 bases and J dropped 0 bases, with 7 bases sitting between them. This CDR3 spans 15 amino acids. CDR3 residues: CASSQDDRSTDTQYF. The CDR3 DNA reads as TGCGCCAGCAGCCAAGACGACCGTAGCACAGATACGCAGTATTTT.

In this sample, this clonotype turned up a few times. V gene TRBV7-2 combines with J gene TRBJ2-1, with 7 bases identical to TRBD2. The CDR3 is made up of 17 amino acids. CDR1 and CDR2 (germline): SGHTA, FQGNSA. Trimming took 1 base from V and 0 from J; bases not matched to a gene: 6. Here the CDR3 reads CASSLVAGQSSYNEQFF. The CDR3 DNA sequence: TGTGCCAGCAGCTTAGTAGCGGGCCAGAGCTCCTACAATGAGCAGTTCTTC.

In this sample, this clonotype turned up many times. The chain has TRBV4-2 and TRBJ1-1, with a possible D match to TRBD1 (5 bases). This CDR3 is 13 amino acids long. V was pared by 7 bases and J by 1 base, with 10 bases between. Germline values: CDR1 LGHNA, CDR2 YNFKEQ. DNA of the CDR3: TGTGCCAGCACCTATACAGGGAACACTGAAGCTTTCTTT. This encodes CASTYTGNTEAFF.

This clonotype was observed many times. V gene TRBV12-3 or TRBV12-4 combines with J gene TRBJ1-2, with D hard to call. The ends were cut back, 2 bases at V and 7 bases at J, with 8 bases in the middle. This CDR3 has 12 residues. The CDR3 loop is CASSLSVAGYTF. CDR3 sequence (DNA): TGTGCCAGCAGTTTATCGGTCGCTGGCTACACCTTC.

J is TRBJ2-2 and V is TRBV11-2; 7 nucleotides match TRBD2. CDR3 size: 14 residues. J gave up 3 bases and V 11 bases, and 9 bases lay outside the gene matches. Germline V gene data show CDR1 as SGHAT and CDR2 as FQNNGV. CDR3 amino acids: CAGQGLVHTGELFF. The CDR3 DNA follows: TGTGCCGGCCAAGGACTAGTACACACCGGGGAGCTGTTTTTT.

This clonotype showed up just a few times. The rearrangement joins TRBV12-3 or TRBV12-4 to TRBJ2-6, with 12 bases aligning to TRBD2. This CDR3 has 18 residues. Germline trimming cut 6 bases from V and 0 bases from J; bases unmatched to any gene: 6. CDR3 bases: TGTGCCAGCAGAGGAGGACTAGCGGGATACTCTGGGGCCAACGTCCTGACTTTC. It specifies CASRGGLAGYSGANVLTF.

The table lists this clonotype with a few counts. DNA for the CDR3: TGTGCCACCAGCAGAGGGGGGACAGGGGGCGCTCCCTATGGCTACACCTTC. Protein: CATSRGGTGGAPYGYTF. The chain combines TRBV15 with TRBJ1-2, with TRBD1 identical over 12 bases. Germline V gene sequence: CDR1 LNHNV, CDR2 YYDKDF (reference sequence). The CDR3 has 17 residues. V dropped 1 base and J dropped 4; count of bases not matched to a gene: 7.

The CDR3 loop is CASSEGRSGGAGGRAETQYF. Written as DNA, the CDR3 is TGTGCCAGCAGTGAGGGGCGGTCAGGGGGCGCAGGGGGCCGGGCGGAGACCCAGTACTTC. The gene calls are TRBV2 and TRBJ2-5; 8 positions agree with TRBD1. Germline assignment: CDR1 SNHLY and CDR2 FYNNEI. The V gene end was trimmed by 3 bases and the J gene end by 5 bases; junction bases not matched to a gene: 23. CDR3 length: 20 amino acids.

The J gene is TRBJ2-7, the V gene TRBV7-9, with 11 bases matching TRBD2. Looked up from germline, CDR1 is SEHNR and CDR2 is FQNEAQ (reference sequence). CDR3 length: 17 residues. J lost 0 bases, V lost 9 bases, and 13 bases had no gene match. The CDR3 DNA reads TGTGCCAGGCGAACCGGGACTAGCGGTAAAAGCTCCTACGAGCAGTACTTC. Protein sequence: CARRTGTSGKSSYEQYF.

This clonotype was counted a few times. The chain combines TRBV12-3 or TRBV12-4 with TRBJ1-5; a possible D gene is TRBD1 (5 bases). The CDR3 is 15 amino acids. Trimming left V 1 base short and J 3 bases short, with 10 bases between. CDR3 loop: CASSLGTLVNQPQHF. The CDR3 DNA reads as TGTGCCAGCAGTTTAGGGACACTCGTCAATCAGCCCCAGCATTTT.

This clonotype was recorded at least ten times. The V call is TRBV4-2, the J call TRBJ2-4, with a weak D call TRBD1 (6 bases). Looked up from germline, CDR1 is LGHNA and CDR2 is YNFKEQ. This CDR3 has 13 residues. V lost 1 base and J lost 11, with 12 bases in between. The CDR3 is CASSQAGEIVQYF. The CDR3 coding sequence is TGTGCCAGCAGCCAAGCAGGGGAAATAGTTCAGTACTTC.

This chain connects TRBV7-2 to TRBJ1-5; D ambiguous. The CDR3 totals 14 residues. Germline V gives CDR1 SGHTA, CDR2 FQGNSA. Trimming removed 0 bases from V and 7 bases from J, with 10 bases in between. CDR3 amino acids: CASSLALRSQPQHF. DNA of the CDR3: TGTGCCAGCAGCTTAGCGCTACGGAGCCAGCCCCAGCATTTT.

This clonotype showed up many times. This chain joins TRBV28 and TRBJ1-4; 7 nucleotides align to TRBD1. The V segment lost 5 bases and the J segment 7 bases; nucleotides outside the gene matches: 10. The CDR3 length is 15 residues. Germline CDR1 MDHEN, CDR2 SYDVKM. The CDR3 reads CASSATGPQGEKLFF. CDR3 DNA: TGTGCCAGCAGTGCGACAGGGCCACAAGGTGAAAAACTGTTTTTT.